This record covers a single T cell receptor (beta chain). This entry is derived from a study of control samples from healthy donors and cancer patients. Data came from immunoSEQ multiplex PCR; TCRdb stores just in-frame clones and leaves some out. Here the sample spans some 190,000 clones, about 90% being singletons. The V and J ends lost 1 base and 4 bases respectively, with 7 bases between them. Germline V gene sequence: CDR1 GTSNPN, CDR2 SVGIG (reference sequence). The CDR3 is 12 amino acids. The sequenced sample was blood. The TCR comes from a man aged 30 to 45 in good health. The chain joins TRBV30 to TRBJ1-1; D is uncertain. CDR3 region: CAWSDEGTEAFF. The CDR3 bases are TGTGCCTGGAGTGATGAGGGCACTGAAGCTTTCTTT. The full variable domain, in which reference TRBV30 and TRBJ1-1 provide the parts outside the CDR3, is SQTIHQWPATLVQPVGSPLSLECTVEGTSNPNLYWYRQAAGRGLQLLFYSVGIGQISSEVPQNLSASRPQDRQFILSSKKLLLSDSGFYLCAWSDEGTEAFFGQGTRLTVV.